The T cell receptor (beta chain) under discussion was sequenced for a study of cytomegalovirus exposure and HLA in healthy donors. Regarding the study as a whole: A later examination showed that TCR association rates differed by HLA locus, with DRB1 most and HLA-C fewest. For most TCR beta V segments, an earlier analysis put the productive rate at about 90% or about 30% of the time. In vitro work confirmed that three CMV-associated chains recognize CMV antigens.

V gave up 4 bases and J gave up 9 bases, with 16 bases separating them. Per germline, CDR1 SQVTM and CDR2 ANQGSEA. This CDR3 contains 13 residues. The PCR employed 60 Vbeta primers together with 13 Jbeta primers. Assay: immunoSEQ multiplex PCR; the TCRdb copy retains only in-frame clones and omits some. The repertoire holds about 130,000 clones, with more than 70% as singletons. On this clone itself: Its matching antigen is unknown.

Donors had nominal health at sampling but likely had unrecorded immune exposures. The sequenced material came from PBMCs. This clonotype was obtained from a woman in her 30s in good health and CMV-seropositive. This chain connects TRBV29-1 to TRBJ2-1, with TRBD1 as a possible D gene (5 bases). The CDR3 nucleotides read TGCAGCGTTGTGGGGCTCCTAGAAGGTGAGCAGTTCTTC. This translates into CSVVGLLEGEQFF.